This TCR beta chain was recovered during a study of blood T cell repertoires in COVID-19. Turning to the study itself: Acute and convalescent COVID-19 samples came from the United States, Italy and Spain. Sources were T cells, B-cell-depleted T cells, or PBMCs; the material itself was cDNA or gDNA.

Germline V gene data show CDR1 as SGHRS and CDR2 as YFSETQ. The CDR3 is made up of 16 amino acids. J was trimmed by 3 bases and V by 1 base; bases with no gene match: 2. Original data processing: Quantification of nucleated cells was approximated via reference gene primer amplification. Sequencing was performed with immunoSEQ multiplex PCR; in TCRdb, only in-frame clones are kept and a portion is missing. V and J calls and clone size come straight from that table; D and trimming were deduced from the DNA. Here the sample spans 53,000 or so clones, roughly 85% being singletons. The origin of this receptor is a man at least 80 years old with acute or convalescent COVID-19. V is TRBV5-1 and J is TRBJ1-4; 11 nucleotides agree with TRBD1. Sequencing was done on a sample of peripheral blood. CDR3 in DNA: TGCGCCAGCAGCTTGCAGGGACAGGGGGCTAATGAAAAACTGTTTTTT. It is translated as CASSLQGQGANEKLFF.